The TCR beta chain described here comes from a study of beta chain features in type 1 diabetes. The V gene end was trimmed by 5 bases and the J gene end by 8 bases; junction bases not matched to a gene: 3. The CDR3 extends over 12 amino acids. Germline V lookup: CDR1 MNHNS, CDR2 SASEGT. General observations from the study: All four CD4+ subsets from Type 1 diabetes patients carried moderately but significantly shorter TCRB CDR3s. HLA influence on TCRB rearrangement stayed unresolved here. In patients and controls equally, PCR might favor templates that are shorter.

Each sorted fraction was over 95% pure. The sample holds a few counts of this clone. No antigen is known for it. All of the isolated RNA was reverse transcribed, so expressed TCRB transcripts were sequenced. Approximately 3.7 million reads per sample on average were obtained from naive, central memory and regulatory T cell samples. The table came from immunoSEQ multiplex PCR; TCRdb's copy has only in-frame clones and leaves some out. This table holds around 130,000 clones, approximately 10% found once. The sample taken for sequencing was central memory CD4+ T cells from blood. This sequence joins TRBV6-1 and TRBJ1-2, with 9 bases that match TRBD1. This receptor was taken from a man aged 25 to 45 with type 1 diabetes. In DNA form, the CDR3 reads TGTGCCAGCAGTTGGACAGGGGCCGGCTACACCTTC. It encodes CASSWTGAGYTF.